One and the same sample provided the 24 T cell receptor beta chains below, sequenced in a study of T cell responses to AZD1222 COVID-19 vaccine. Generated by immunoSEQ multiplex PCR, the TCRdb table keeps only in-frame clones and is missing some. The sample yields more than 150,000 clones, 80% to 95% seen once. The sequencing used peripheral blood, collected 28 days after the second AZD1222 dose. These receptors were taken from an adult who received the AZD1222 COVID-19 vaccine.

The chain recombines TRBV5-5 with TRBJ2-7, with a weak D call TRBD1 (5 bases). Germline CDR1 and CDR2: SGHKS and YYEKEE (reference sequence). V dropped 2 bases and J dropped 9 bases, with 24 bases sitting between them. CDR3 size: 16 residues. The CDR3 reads CASSLTGSSLSEGQYF. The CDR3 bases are TGTGCCAGCAGCTTAACAGGTAGTTCCCTCTCCGAAGGGCAGTACTTC.

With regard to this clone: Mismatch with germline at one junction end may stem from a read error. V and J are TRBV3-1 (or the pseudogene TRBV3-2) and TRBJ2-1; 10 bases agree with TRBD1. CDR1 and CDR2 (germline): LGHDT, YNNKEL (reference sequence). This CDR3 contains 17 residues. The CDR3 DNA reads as TGTGCCAGCAGCCAAGCGGCCGGGACAGGGGCCTACATTGAGCAGTTCTTC. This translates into CASSQAAGTGAYIEQFF.

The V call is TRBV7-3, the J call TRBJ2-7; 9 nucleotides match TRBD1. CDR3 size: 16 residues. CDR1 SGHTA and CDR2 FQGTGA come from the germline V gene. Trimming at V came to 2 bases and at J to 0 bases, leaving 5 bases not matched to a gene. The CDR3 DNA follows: TGTGCCAGCAGCTTAGATGGGACAGGGAACTCCTACGAGCAGTACTTC. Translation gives CASSLDGTGNSYEQYF. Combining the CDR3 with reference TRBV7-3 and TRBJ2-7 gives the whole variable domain GAGVSQTPSNKVTEKGKYVELRCDPISGHTALYWYRQSLGQGPEFLIYFQGTGAADDSGLPNDRFFAVRPEGSVSTLKIQRTERGDSAVYLCASSLDGTGNSYEQYFGPGTRLTVT.

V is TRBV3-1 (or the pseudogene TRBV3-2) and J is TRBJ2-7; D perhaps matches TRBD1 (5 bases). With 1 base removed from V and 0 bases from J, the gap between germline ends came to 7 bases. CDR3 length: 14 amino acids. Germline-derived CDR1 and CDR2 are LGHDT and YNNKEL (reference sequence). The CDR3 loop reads CASSQATVSYEQYF. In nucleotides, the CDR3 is TGTGCCAGCAGCCAAGCGACAGTCTCCTACGAGCAGTACTTC.

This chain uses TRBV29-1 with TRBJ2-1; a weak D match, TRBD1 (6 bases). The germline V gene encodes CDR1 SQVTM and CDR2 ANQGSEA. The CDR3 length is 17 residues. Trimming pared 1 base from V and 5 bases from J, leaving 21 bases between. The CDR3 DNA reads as TGCAGCGTTGAAGGATCAGATTTGGACAGTAAAGACAATGAGCAGTTCTTC. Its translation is CSVEGSDLDSKDNEQFF.

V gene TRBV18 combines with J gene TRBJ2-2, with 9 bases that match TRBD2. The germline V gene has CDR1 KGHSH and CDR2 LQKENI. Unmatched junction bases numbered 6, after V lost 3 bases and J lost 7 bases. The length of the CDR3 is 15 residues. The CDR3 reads CASSPPSGTGGELFF. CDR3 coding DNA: TGTGCCAGCTCACCTCCTAGCGGGACTGGCGGGGAGCTGTTTTTT.

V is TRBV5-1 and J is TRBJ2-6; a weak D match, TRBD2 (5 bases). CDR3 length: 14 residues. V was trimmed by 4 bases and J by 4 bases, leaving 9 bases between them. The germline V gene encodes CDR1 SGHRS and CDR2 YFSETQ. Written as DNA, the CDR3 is TGCGCCAGCAGCCGGGAAGCCGGGGCCAACGTCCTGACTTTC. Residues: CASSREAGANVLTF.

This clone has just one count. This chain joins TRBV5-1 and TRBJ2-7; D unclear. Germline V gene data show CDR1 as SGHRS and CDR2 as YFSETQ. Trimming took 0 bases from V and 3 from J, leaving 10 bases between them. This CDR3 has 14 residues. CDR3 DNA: TGCGCCAGCAGCTTGGTGCACAGCTTCTACGAGCAGTACTTC. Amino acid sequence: CASSLVHSFYEQYF.

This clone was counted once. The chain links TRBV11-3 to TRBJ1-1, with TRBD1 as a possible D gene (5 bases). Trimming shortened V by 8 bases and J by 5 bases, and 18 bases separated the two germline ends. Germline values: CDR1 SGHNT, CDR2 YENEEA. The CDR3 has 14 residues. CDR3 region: CASEEGRAGTEAFF. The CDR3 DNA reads TGTGCCAGCGAGGAGGGGAGGGCGGGGACTGAAGCTTTCTTT.

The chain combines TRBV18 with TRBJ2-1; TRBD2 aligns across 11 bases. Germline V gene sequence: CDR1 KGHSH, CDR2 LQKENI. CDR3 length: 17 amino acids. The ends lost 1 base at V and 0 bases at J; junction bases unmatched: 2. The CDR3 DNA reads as TGTGCCAGCTCACCACGACTAGCGGGGAGCTCCTACAATGAGCAGTTCTTC. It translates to CASSPRLAGSSYNEQFF. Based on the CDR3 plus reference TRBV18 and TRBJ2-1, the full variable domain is NAGVMQNPRHLVRRRGQEARLRCSPMKGHSHVYWYRQLPEEGLKFMVYLQKENIIDESGMPKERFSAEFPKEGPSILRIQQVVRGDSAAYFCASSPRLAGSSYNEQFFGPGTRLTVL.

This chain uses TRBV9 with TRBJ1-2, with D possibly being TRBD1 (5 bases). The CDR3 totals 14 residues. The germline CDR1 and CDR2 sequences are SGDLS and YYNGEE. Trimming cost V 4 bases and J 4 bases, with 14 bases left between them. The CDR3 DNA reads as TGTGCCAGCAGCTGGGAAGGGGCACCCTATGGCTACACCTTC. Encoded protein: CASSWEGAPYGYTF.

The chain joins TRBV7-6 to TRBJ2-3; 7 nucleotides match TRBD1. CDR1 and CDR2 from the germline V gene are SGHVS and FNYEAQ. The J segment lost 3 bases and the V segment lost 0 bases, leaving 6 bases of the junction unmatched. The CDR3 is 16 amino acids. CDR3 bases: TGTGCCAGCAGCTTAGCCCGGGCCAGGGGGACAGATACGCAGTATTTT. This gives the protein CASSLARARGTDTQYF. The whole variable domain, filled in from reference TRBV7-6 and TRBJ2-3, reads GAGVSQSPRYKVTKRGQDVALRCDPISGHVSLYWYRQALGQGPEFLTYFNYEAQQDKSGLPNDRFSAERPEGSISTLTIQRTEQRDSAMYRCASSLARARGTDTQYFGPGTRLTVL.

Here the CDR3 reads CASSEVGTDAMGEAFF. The DNA of the CDR3 is TGTGCCAGCAGTGAAGTTGGAACAGATGCGATGGGTGAAGCTTTCTTT. The J gene is TRBJ1-1, the V gene TRBV2; no definite D call. The CDR3 runs 16 residues. Germline V lookup: CDR1 SNHLY, CDR2 FYNNEI. Deletions cut 1 base from V and 7 bases from J, with 19 bases between.

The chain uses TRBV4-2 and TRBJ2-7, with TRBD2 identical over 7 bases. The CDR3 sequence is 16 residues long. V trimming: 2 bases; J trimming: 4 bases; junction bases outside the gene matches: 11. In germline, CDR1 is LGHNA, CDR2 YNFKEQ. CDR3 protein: CASSQLTGAGPYEQYF. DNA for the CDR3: TGTGCCAGCAGCCAACTCACCGGAGCGGGGCCATACGAGCAGTACTTC.

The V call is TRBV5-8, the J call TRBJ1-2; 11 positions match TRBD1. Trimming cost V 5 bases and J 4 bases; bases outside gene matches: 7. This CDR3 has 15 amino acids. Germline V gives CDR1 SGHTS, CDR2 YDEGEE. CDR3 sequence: CASSPRTGGFYGYTF. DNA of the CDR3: TGTGCCAGCAGTCCCAGGACAGGGGGCTTCTATGGCTACACCTTC.

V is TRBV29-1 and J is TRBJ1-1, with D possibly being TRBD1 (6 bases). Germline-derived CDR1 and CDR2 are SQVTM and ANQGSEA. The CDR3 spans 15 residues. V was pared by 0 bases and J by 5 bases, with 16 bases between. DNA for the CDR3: TGCAGCGTTGAAGACGGTAAAGGGGGGCAGACTGAAGCTTTCTTT. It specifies CSVEDGKGGQTEAFF.

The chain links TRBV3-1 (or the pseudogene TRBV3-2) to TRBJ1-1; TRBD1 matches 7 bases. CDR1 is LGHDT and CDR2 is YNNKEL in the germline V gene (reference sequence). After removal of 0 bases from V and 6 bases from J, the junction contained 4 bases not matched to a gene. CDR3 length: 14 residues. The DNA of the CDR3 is TGTGCCAGCAGCCAAGAAGACAGGGTCGCTGAAGCTTTCTTT. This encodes CASSQEDRVAEAFF.

The CDR3 loop is CASSLGAGGFTDTQYF. In DNA, the CDR3 is TGTGCCAGCAGCTTAGGTGCCGGGGGCTTCACAGATACGCAGTATTTT. V is TRBV13 and J is TRBJ2-3; D is possibly TRBD1 or TRBD2 (6 bases each). The CDR3 has 16 residues. Germline V CDR1 and CDR2: PRHDT, FYEKMQ (reference sequence). The V gene lost 0 bases and the J gene lost 2 bases, with 12 bases spanning the gap.

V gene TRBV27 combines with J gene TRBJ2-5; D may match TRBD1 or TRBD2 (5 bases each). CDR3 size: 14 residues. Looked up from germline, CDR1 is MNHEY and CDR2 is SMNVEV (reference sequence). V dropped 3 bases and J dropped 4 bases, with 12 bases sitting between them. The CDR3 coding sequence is TGTGCCAGCAGTTTCACGGGTGGGGGAGAGACCCAGTACTTC. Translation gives CASSFTGGGETQYF.

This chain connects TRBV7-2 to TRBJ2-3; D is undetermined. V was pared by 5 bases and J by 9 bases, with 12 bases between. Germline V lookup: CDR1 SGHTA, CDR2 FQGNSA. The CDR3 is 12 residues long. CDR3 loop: CASSPGLGTQYF. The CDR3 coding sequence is TGTGCCAGCAGCCCCGGGCTAGGAACGCAGTATTTT.

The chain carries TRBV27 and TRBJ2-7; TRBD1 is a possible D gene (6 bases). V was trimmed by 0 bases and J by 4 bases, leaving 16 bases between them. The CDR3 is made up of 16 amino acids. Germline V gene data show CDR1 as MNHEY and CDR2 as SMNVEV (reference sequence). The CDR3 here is CASSLSKLPGQYEQYF. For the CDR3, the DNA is TGTGCCAGCAGTTTATCGAAACTCCCGGGACAATACGAGCAGTACTTC.

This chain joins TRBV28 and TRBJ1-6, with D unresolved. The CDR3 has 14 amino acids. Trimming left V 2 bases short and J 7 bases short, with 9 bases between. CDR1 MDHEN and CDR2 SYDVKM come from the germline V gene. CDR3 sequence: CASSLNQANSPLHF. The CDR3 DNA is TGTGCCAGCAGTTTAAATCAGGCAAATTCACCCCTCCACTTT.

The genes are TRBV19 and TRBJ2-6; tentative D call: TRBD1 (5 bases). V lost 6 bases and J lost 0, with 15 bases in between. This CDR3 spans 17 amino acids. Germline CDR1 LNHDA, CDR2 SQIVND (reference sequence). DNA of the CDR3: TGTGCCAGTAGAGGGTGGGGCTCGCACTCTGGGGCCAACGTCCTGACTTTC. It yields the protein CASRGWGSHSGANVLTF. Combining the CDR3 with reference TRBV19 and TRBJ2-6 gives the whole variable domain DGGITQSPKYLFRKEGQNVTLSCEQNLNHDAMYWYRQDPGQGLRLIYYSQIVNDFQKGDIAEGYSVSREKKESFPLTVTSAQKNPTAFYLCASRGWGSHSGANVLTFGAGSRLTVL.

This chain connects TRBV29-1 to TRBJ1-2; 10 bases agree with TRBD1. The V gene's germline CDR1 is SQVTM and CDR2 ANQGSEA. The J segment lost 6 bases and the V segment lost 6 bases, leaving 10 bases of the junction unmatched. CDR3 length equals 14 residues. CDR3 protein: CSVPDRDRGNGYTF. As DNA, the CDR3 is TGCAGCGTGCCTGACCGGGACAGGGGAAATGGCTACACCTTC.